This entry lists 25 T cell receptor beta chains sequenced from one sample in a study of human T cells and chemical hapten exposure. Time point meaning: pre-sensitization, week 0. The treatment here: therapeutic diphenylcyclopropenone sensitization with weekly scalp DPC. TCRdb reanalysed the RACE reads using MiXCR and keeps one entry per CDR3 protein. The sample includes around 260,000 distinct CDR3 sequences, about 8.6% of them seen just once. The sequenced sample was whole blood, obtained in connection with sensitization to the hapten diphenylcyclopropenone (DPC). These receptors were collected from a woman aged 40 to 50 with alopecia areata. Some clones in this sample may be carry-over from other donors' samples.

There are a few counts of this clonotype. V is TRBV4-1 and J is TRBJ2-3; the match to TRBD2 covers 8 bases. Trimming took 4 bases from V and 10 from J; bases not matched to a gene: 19. The germline gives CDR1 MGHRA, CDR2 YSYEKL. The CDR3 has 17 residues. The CDR3 region has the DNA TGCGCCAGCAGCCCACACCGATCTAGCGGGCCAGGCGCGGCGCAGTATTTT. Translated: CASSPHRSSGPGAAQYF.

The chain has TRBV6-5 and TRBJ2-2; D gene ambiguous. Looked up from germline, CDR1 is MNHEY and CDR2 is SVGAGI. This CDR3 contains 12 residues. V was clipped by 10 bases and J by 8 bases, with 14 bases between them. The CDR3 sequence: CATTPVGGELFF. CDR3 DNA sequence: TGTGCCACCACACCAGTGGGGGGGGAGCTGTTTTTT.

The V gene is TRBV11-2, the J gene TRBJ2-5; D uncertain. Per germline, CDR1 SGHAT and CDR2 FQNNGV. V was shortened by 5 bases and J by 3 bases, with 13 bases between the two germline ends. This CDR3 region has 14 residues. CDR3 sequence reads: CASSPPLVKETQYF. DNA for the CDR3: TGTGCCAGCAGCCCCCCTCTAGTAAAAGAGACCCAGTACTTC.

This chain uses TRBV7-9 with TRBJ1-2; a weak D match, TRBD1 (5 bases). This CDR3 region has 17 residues. Germline V gene data show CDR1 as SEHNR and CDR2 as FQNEAQ (reference sequence). V gave up 4 bases and J gave up 7 bases, with 25 bases separating them. The CDR3 here is CASSSTPWTGPYSGYTF. The DNA of the CDR3 is TGTGCCAGCAGCTCGACCCCTTGGACGGGACCCTATAGTGGCTACACCTTC.

A few counts support this clonotype. The gene calls are TRBV6-2 or TRBV6-3 and TRBJ1-5; D might be TRBD1 (5 bases). Germline CDR1 reads MNHEY; CDR2 reads SVGEGT. V was clipped by 3 bases and J by 7 bases, with 10 bases between them. This CDR3 contains 13 residues. CDR3 coding DNA: TGTGCCAGCAGTTATTTCGGGGGGCAGCCCCAGCATTTT. Translating gives CASSYFGGQPQHF.

J is TRBJ1-6 and V is TRBV25-1, with D perhaps matching TRBD1 (6 bases). The CDR3 runs to 15 residues. V was cut by 1 base and J by 14 bases, with 18 bases left in between. From germline, CDR1 is MGHDK and CDR2 SYGVNS. CDR3 nucleotide sequence: TGTGCCAGCAGTGAATTCGGACAGCTATTCACAGCCCTCCACTTT. Its protein product is CASSEFGQLFTALHF.

Ten or more counts support this clonotype. This sequence joins TRBV24-1 and TRBJ1-5; TRBD1 matches at 9 bases. Germline V CDR1 and CDR2: KGHDR, SFDVKD. Trimming took 3 bases from V and 5 from J; bases not matched to a gene: 7. This CDR3 has 16 amino acids. CDR3 loop: CATSDAGGQGYQPQHF. DNA for the CDR3: TGTGCCACCAGTGATGCAGGGGGACAGGGATATCAGCCCCAGCATTTT.

The J gene is TRBJ1-2, the V gene TRBV7-9, with D possibly being TRBD1 (6 bases). CDR3 length: 16 residues. V lost 4 bases to trimming and J lost 8 bases, with 23 bases between them. CDR1 is SEHNR, CDR2 FQNEAQ, per germline (reference sequence). CDR3 amino acids: CASSSSLSGASGGYTF. The CDR3 bases are TGTGCCAGCAGCTCATCTCTCTCGGGGGCGAGCGGCGGCTACACCTTC. Drawing the rest from reference TRBV7-9 and TRBJ1-2, the complete variable domain is DTGVSQNPRHKITKRGQNVTFRCDPISEHNRLYWYRQTLGQGPEFLTYFQNEAQLEKSRLLSDRFSAERPKGSFSTLEIQRTEQGDSAMYLCASSSSLSGASGGYTFGSGTRLTVV.

This sequence joins TRBV3-1 and TRBJ2-4; D may be TRBD2 (6 bases). Germline V lookup: CDR1 LGHDT, CDR2 YNNKEL (reference sequence). The CDR3 is 13 amino acids. V lost 5 bases and J 5 bases, leaving 10 bases between the germline ends. The CDR3 sequence: CASSMRGENIQYF. The DNA for the CDR3 is TGTGCCAGCAGCATGCGGGGAGAAAACATTCAGTACTTC.

This clonotype was seen many times. The CDR3 DNA reads as TGTGCCATCAGTGAGTCGACTAGTTCAGATACGCAGTATTTT. Its translation: CAISESTSSDTQYF. This chain joins TRBV10-3 and TRBJ2-3, with a possible D match to TRBD2 (6 bases). The CDR3 consists of 14 residues. Germline CDR1 is ENHRY and CDR2 is SYGVKD. V lost 0 bases to trimming and J lost 4 bases, with 8 bases between them.

The V call is TRBV6-5, the J call TRBJ2-2; 8 bases line up with TRBD1. The CDR3 runs 15 residues. V gave up 5 bases and J gave up 1 base; unmatched junction bases: 3. In germline, CDR1 is MNHEY, CDR2 SVGAGI. CDR3 coding DNA: TGTGCCAGCAGTCCCAGGGGGCGGAACACCGGGGAGCTGTTTTTT. Protein sequence: CASSPRGRNTGELFF.

This clonotype turned up a few times. The chain couples TRBV5-1 to TRBJ2-3, with 11 nucleotides matching TRBD2. The V segment lost 0 bases and the J segment 5 bases; nucleotides outside the gene matches: 2. The CDR3 extends over 15 amino acids. CDR1 is SGHRS and CDR2 is YFSETQ in the germline V gene. The CDR3 nucleotides read TGCGCCAGCAGCTTGGAGCTAGCGGGAGGAGATACGCAGTATTTT. Translating it yields CASSLELAGGDTQYF.

This clonotype was counted a few times. CDR3 sequence: CASSSRGLFREPQHF. The CDR3 DNA reads TGTGCCAGCAGCTCCCGAGGACTCTTCAGGGAGCCCCAGCATTTT. The chain couples TRBV13 to TRBJ1-5; tentatively, D is TRBD1 (5 bases). V was clipped by 4 bases and J by 8 bases, with 18 bases between them. The V gene's germline CDR1 is PRHDT and CDR2 FYEKMQ (reference sequence). The CDR3 totals 15 residues. Combining the CDR3 with reference TRBV13 and TRBJ1-5 gives the whole variable domain AAGVIQSPRHLIKEKRETATLKCYPIPRHDTVYWYQQGPGQDPQFLISFYEKMQSDKGSIPDRFSAQQFSDYHSELNMSSLELGDSALYFCASSSRGLFREPQHFGDGTRLSIL.

The chain combines TRBV7-2 with TRBJ2-1; the match to TRBD1 covers 8 bases. The germline CDR1 and CDR2 sequences are SGHTA and FQGNSA. V lost 5 bases and J lost 4; bases outside the gene matches: 7. The CDR3 has 15 residues. The CDR3 protein is CASSPGGAGYNEQFF. CDR3 sequence (DNA): TGTGCCAGCAGCCCAGGGGGCGCGGGGTACAATGAGCAGTTCTTC.

This clonotype turned up a few times. This chain connects TRBV12-3 or TRBV12-4 to TRBJ2-2; 9 bases align to TRBD1. The CDR3 runs to 15 residues. The J segment lost 4 bases and the V segment lost 8 bases, leaving 8 bases of the junction unmatched. CDR3 sequence reads: CASGHGTGRTGELFF. The CDR3 bases are TGTGCCAGCGGACATGGGACAGGGCGCACCGGGGAGCTGTTTTTT.

Concerning this clonotype itself: Possible read error: a much larger clone is one base away. The chain employs TRBV12-3 or TRBV12-4 and TRBJ2-7; 12 bases fit TRBD2. The CDR3 totals 14 residues. The CDR3: CVSSLASGRAVQYF. The CDR3 DNA reads as TGTGTCAGCAGTTTAGCTAGCGGGAGGGCAGTGCAGTACTTC.

This chain uses TRBV6-2 or TRBV6-3 with TRBJ2-7; 7 bases match TRBD1. The CDR3 has 17 residues. V lost 1 base, J lost 3 bases, and 12 bases stayed unmatched. CDR1 and CDR2 from the germline V gene are MNHEY and SVGEGT. CDR3 nucleotide sequence: TGTGCCAGCAGTTACTTAATCCGGGACAGTAAATACTACGAGCAGTACTTC. This gives the protein CASSYLIRDSKYYEQYF.

About this clonotype itself: An end of the junction differs from the germline gene, which may be a read error. The chain links TRBV7-7 to TRBJ2-1; D gene unclear. This CDR3 contains 13 residues. From germline, CDR1 is SSHAT and CDR2 FNYEAQ (reference sequence). The CDR3 nucleotides read TGTGCTAGCAGCTTAGGGTACGCGGATGAGCAGTTCTTC. As protein: CASSLGYADEQFF.

This clonotype occurred a few times. The gene calls are TRBV10-3 and TRBJ2-3; the D gene is possibly TRBD2 (6 bases). This CDR3 is built from 13 residues. CDR1 ENHRY and CDR2 SYGVKD come from the germline V gene. Trimming removed 3 bases from V and 6 bases from J, with 10 bases in between. CDR3 protein: CAISDREADTQYF. The CDR3, as DNA: TGTGCCATCAGTGATAGGGAGGCGGATACGCAGTATTTT.

The chain recombines TRBV28 with TRBJ1-2; no definite D call. The germline V and J ends were trimmed by 3 bases and 6 bases, with 8 bases remaining between them. This CDR3 has 12 amino acids. Germline lookup yields CDR1 MDHEN and CDR2 SYDVKM. This CDR3 is CASSFWEDGYTF. The CDR3 DNA reads as TGTGCCAGCAGTTTTTGGGAAGATGGCTACACCTTC.

The chain has TRBV29-1 and TRBJ1-1; no firm D call. Trimming shortened V by 3 bases and J by 2 bases, and 7 bases separated the two germline ends. The CDR3 is 12 residues long. The germline V gene has CDR1 SQVTM and CDR2 ANQGSEA. This chain's CDR3 is CSVEWLNTEAFF. The CDR3 bases are TGCAGCGTTGAGTGGCTTAACACTGAAGCTTTCTTT.

The chain has TRBV28 and TRBJ2-7; TRBD2 aligns across 9 bases. This CDR3 contains 14 residues. In germline, CDR1 is MDHEN, CDR2 SYDVKM. The trim removed 4 bases at V and 2 bases at J, leaving 3 bases unmatched. The CDR3, as DNA: TGTGCCAGCAGTTCTAGCGGGAATGCCTACGAGCAGTACTTC. Translating gives CASSSSGNAYEQYF.

This clonotype was observed many times. V gene TRBV18 combines with J gene TRBJ2-1; 8 nucleotides line up with TRBD2. This CDR3 contains 15 residues. V trimming: 4 bases; J trimming: 3 bases; junction bases outside the gene matches: 5. Germline V lookup: CDR1 KGHSH, CDR2 LQKENI. The CDR3 sequence: CASSRYSGNYNEQFF. Here the CDR3 DNA reads TGTGCCAGCTCACGATATAGCGGGAACTACAATGAGCAGTTCTTC.

This clonotype was seen at least ten times. The chain joins TRBV7-2 to TRBJ1-3; TRBD1 is a possible D gene (6 bases). Trimming removed 4 bases at V and 0 bases at J, with 10 bases between. Germline assignment: CDR1 SGHTA and CDR2 FQGNSA. The CDR3 runs to 15 residues. The CDR3 spells CASSYGGFSGNTIYF. In DNA, the CDR3 is TGTGCCAGCAGCTACGGGGGCTTCTCTGGAAACACCATATATTTT.

The J gene is TRBJ1-3, the V gene TRBV27; the D gene is possibly TRBD1 (5 bases). Trimming shortened V by 1 base and J by 2 bases, and 6 bases separated the two germline ends. Germline CDR1 MNHEY, CDR2 SMNVEV (reference sequence). This CDR3 is built from 14 residues. For the CDR3, the DNA is TGTGCCAGCAGTTTATTGGGGCCTGGAAACACCATATATTTT. Protein sequence: CASSLLGPGNTIYF.